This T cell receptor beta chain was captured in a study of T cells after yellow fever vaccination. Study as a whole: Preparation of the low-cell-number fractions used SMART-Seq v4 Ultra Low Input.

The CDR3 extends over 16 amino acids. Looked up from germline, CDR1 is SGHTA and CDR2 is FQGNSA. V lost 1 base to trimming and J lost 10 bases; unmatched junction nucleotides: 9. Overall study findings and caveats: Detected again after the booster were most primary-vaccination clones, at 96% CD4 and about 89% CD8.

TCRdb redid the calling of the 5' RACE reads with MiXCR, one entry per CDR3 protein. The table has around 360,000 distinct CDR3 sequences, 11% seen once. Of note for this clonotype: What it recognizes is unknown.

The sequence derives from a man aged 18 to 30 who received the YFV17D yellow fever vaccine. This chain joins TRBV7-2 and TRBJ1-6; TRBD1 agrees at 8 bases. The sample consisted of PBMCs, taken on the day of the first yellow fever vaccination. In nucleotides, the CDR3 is TGTGCCAGCAGCTTAGACCCCAGGGGGCAGGGGTCACCCCTCCACTTT. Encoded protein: CASSLDPRGQGSPLHF.